This TCR beta chain was sequenced in a study of CD8 T cells in ankylosing spondylitis. Germline CDR1 reads KGHDR; CDR2 reads SFDVKD. The CDR3 is 16 amino acids. V was pared by 0 bases and J by 5 bases, with 5 bases of the junction left unmatched. TCRdb analysed the 5' RACE reads with MiXCR anew, one entry per CDR3 protein. The repertoire holds over 150,000 distinct CDR3 sequences, with about 20% as singletons. Sequenced input: blood, either unsorted or a sorted T cell fraction (not recorded which). V is TRBV24-1 and J is TRBJ2-1; 8 bases match TRBD2. This receptor was obtained from a male donor aged 10-29 years with ankylosing spondylitis or in good health (not recorded which). CDR3 sequence: CATSDLRETSDNEQFF. The CDR3 region has the DNA TGTGCCACCAGTGATTTGCGTGAGACTAGCGACAATGAGCAGTTCTTC.